Below are 7 T cell receptor beta chains sequenced from a single sample in a study of T-cell memory formation after mild COVID-19. TCRdb called the 5' RACE reads again in MiXCR, with one record for every CDR3 protein. Of about 470,000 distinct CDR3 sequences listed, around a quarter are singletons. Sequencing used PBMCs or a T cell subset sorted from them (not recorded which). These receptors all stem from an adult woman who had mild COVID-19 (a few samples of this study predate the infection). Cell type and time point are not known.

V usage is TRBV29-1 and J usage is TRBJ1-1; the match to TRBD1 covers 7 bases. The CDR3 loop spans 12 amino acids. Germline CDR1 SQVTM, CDR2 ANQGSEA. The CDR3 coding sequence is TGCGGCGGGAACAGGGGGAACACTGAAGCTTTCTTT. Translating gives CGGNRGNTEAFF.

The rearrangement joins TRBV5-1 to TRBJ2-3, with 12 bases fitting TRBD2. V lost 3 bases, J lost 6 bases, and 8 bases stayed unmatched. The CDR3 covers 16 residues. Germline V lookup: CDR1 SGHRS, CDR2 YFSETQ. The CDR3 DNA is TGCGCCAGCAGCTCCGCTAGCGGGGGGGCCTCGGATACGCAGTATTTT. Amino acid sequence: CASSSASGGASDTQYF. The full variable domain, rest sourced from reference TRBV5-1 and TRBJ2-3, is KAGVTQTPRYLIKTRGQQVTLSCSPISGHRSVSWYQQTPGQGLQFLFEYFSETQRNKGNFPGRFSGRQFSNSRSEMNVSTLELGDSALYLCASSSASGGASDTQYFGPGTRLTVL.

This clonotype was seen only a few times. The chain uses TRBV20-1 and TRBJ2-1; tentatively, D is TRBD1 (5 bases). This CDR3 is built from 17 residues. V lost 4 bases and J lost 0, with 19 bases in between. The V gene's germline CDR1 is DFQATT and CDR2 SNEGSKA (reference sequence). The CDR3 region has the DNA TGCAGTGCTATGGGGCCCTCGGACCTGATCTCCTACAATGAGCAGTTCTTC. It specifies CSAMGPSDLISYNEQFF.

This chain uses TRBV18 with TRBJ2-2; either TRBD1 or TRBD2 may supply D (5 bases each). V was shortened by 6 bases and J by 2 bases, with 13 bases between the two germline ends. Germline-derived CDR1 and CDR2 are KGHSH and LQKENI. CDR3 length: 15 residues. The CDR3 loop is CASSSAGANTGELFF. In DNA, the CDR3 is TGTGCCAGCTCGTCCGCCGGGGCAAACACCGGGGAGCTGTTTTTT.

CDR3 sequence (DNA): TGTGCCAGTAGTCCTGGGATTCGCTACGAGCAGTACTTC. Translated: CASSPGIRYEQYF. This sequence joins TRBV19 and TRBJ2-7, with unresolved D. V lost 5 bases and J lost 3, with 11 bases in between. CDR3 length: 13 residues. Looked up from germline, CDR1 is LNHDA and CDR2 is SQIVND (reference sequence).

This clonotype was counted between two and nine times. The chain links TRBV19 to TRBJ2-5, with D possibly being TRBD2 (5 bases). This CDR3 has 14 amino acids. The V end was cut by 4 bases, the J end by 5 bases, with 14 bases between. The V gene's germline CDR1 is LNHDA and CDR2 SQIVND (reference sequence). CDR3 DNA sequence: TGTGCCAGTAGTAGCCAGCGGAGCGCGGAGACCCAGTACTTC. The encoded protein is CASSSQRSAETQYF.

The chain uses TRBV4-1 and TRBJ1-6; unclear D gene. Trimming took 4 bases from V and 8 from J, leaving 12 bases between them. The V gene's germline CDR1 is MGHRA and CDR2 YSYEKL. This CDR3 is 14 amino acids long. The CDR3 nucleotides are TGCGCCAGCAGCCCCCGGGTCGCGGATTCACCCCTCCACTTT. This sequence encodes CASSPRVADSPLHF.